Each of the 20 T cell receptor beta chains below was sequenced from the same sample in a study of Graves' ophthalmopathy and Graves' hyperthyroidism. For repertoire sequencing, the TCR beta CDR3 regions were amplified from RNA transcripts. First-round RT-PCR relied on HTBI primers, and a second-round multiplex PCR came next. TCRdb recomputed calls from the multiplex PCR reads with MiXCR, one row per CDR3 protein. Of around 1,200,000 distinct CDR3 sequences in the sample, less than 45% were seen once. The sample was peripheral blood or thyroid tissue (not recorded which). The receptors come from an adult man with Graves' hyperthyroidism.

This clonotype was picked up many times. V and J are TRBV10-3 and TRBJ1-3, with D perhaps matching TRBD1 (5 bases). The CDR3 sequence is 17 residues long. V lost 0 bases and J 4 bases, leaving 16 bases between the germline ends. Per the germline V gene, CDR1 is ENHRY and CDR2 is SYGVKD. CDR3 sequence reads: CAISESLSGLAGNTIYF. CDR3 coding DNA: TGTGCCATCAGTGAGTCTCTTTCGGGACTGGCAGGAAACACCATATATTTT.

The chain employs TRBV19 and TRBJ1-1; 7 bases align to TRBD1. The CDR3 sequence is 16 residues long. Germline V gene lookup returns CDR1 LNHDA and CDR2 SQIVND (reference sequence). The junction had 12 bases not matched to a gene; V was cut back by 6 bases and J by 2 bases. The DNA for the CDR3 is TGTGCCAGTAGCACGACAGGGACAATCTCTAACACTGAAGCTTTCTTT. It translates to CASSTTGTISNTEAFF.

This clonotype has at least ten counts. Here the CDR3 DNA reads TGTGCCAGCAGCTTGCGGGGGCTGAGTCAGCCCCAGCATTTT. The encoded protein is CASSLRGLSQPQHF. V gene TRBV5-6 combines with J gene TRBJ1-5; D possibly corresponds to TRBD1 (6 bases). The CDR3 runs 14 residues. V dropped 1 base and J dropped 6 bases, with 11 bases sitting between them. CDR1 and CDR2 (germline): SGHDT, YYEEEE.

The gene calls are TRBV9 and TRBJ1-2, with unresolved D. Germline lookup yields CDR1 SGDLS and CDR2 YYNGEE. V lost 3 bases to trimming and J lost 3 bases, with 9 bases between them. This CDR3 region has 13 residues. CDR3 in amino acids: CASSAGAYYGYTF. CDR3 DNA: TGTGCCAGCAGCGCCGGAGCTTACTATGGCTACACCTTC.

This clonotype occurred many times. The rearrangement links TRBV19 to TRBJ2-5; D call uncertain. The CDR3 spans 13 residues. V gave up 3 bases and J gave up 2 bases, with 7 bases separating them. Germline lookup yields CDR1 LNHDA and CDR2 SQIVND (reference sequence). The CDR3 is CASSIWVQETQYF. For the CDR3, the DNA is TGTGCCAGTAGTATTTGGGTGCAAGAGACCCAGTACTTC.

This clonotype came up many times. This chain's CDR3 is CSALYTEAFF. The CDR3 nucleotides read TGCAGCGCCCTGTACACTGAAGCTTTCTTT. This chain joins TRBV29-1 and TRBJ1-1; D remains ambiguous. Germline V lookup: CDR1 SQVTM, CDR2 ANQGSEA. This CDR3 is 10 amino acids long. V lost 7 bases and J lost 3, with 6 bases in between.

A remark on this clonotype: This may come from a read error, since a much larger clone is one base off. The CDR3 DNA is TGTGCCAGCAGCACCGGACTAGCGGGGACCGGGGAGCTGCTTTTT. Its protein product is CASSTGLAGTGELLF. This chain links TRBV2 with TRBJ2-2, with 12 bases fitting TRBD2. The CDR3 length is 15 residues. Germline V gene sequence: CDR1 SNHLY, CDR2 FYNNEI. Filled out from reference TRBV2 and TRBJ2-2, the complete variable domain reads EPEVTQTPSHQVTQMGQEVILRCVPISNHLYFYWYRQILGQKVEFLVSFYNNEISEKSEIFDDQFSVERPDGSNFTLKIRSTKLEDSAMYFCASSTGLAGTGELLFGEGSRLTVL.

This chain uses TRBV7-2 with TRBJ2-7; 9 bases line up with TRBD2. This CDR3 comprises 14 residues. Germline lookup yields CDR1 SGHTA and CDR2 FQGNSA. J gave up 5 bases and V 5 bases, and 7 bases lay outside the gene matches. The CDR3 sequence: CASSPGLASHEQYF. CDR3 nucleotide sequence: TGTGCCAGCAGCCCGGGACTAGCTTCTCACGAGCAGTACTTC.

This chain joins TRBV25-1 and TRBJ2-5; D assignment may be TRBD1 or TRBD2 (5 bases each). This CDR3 has 15 residues. The V gene's germline CDR1 is MGHDK and CDR2 SYGVNS. The CDR3 region has the DNA TGTGCTAGTCTTGTCGGGACGGAATATCAAGAGACCCAGTACTTC. Translated: CASLVGTEYQETQYF.

On this clonotype: Since a much larger clone is just one base distant, this may be a read error. The chain is built from TRBV12-3 or TRBV12-4 and TRBJ1-4, with D hard to call. The CDR3 is made up of 14 amino acids. The CDR3 coding sequence is TGTGCCAGCGGGAACAAACCAACTAATGAAGAACTGTTTTTT. It encodes CASGNKPTNEELFF.

There are a few counts of this clonotype. The V call is TRBV7-2, the J call TRBJ1-3; maybe TRBD1 (5 bases). Germline values: CDR1 SGHTA, CDR2 FQGNSA. This CDR3 has 15 amino acids. The V end lost 1 base, the J end lost 4 bases, and 11 bases lay between the germline ends. The CDR3 protein is CASSLDWTKGNTIYF. For the CDR3, the DNA is TGTGCCAGCAGCTTAGACTGGACAAAAGGAAACACCATATATTTT.

This sequence joins TRBV27 and TRBJ1-4, with D unresolved. The CDR3 spans 12 residues. Germline V gene lookup returns CDR1 MNHEY and CDR2 SMNVEV (reference sequence). V lost 3 bases to trimming and J lost 5 bases, with 4 bases between them. CDR3 loop: CASSFPNEKLFF. The CDR3 bases are TGTGCCAGCAGTTTCCCCAATGAAAAACTGTTTTTT.

This clonotype was picked up many times. The J gene is TRBJ2-2, the V gene TRBV12-3 or TRBV12-4; D remains ambiguous. The CDR3 sequence is 14 residues long. Trimming took 4 bases from V and 4 from J, leaving 10 bases between them. The CDR3 here is CASSSSWGTGELFF. CDR3 bases: TGTGCCAGCAGTTCGTCGTGGGGCACCGGGGAGCTGTTTTTT.

A few counts support this clonotype. The genes are TRBV19 and TRBJ1-5; D is undetermined. V shed 4 bases and J shed 0 bases, with 10 bases lying between them. The germline V gene encodes CDR1 LNHDA and CDR2 SQIVND (reference sequence). This CDR3 contains 15 residues. The CDR3 protein is CASSKKNNSNQPQHF. CDR3 nucleotides: TGTGCCAGTAGTAAGAAGAATAATAGCAATCAGCCCCAGCATTTT.

This clonotype showed up just once. The DNA is omitted, as the CDR3 cannot be located on it reliably, and the CDR3 follows TCRdb's listing. The chain uses TRBV6-6 and TRBJ1-6; TRBD1, the table's D call, was not compared with the DNA. From germline, CDR1 is MNHNY and CDR2 SVGAGI (reference sequence). Including both end residues, the CDR3 is 23 amino acids long. The CDR3: CAIRTWDSPLHFGNGTVLSPLHF.

As to this clonotype: The missing conserved phenylalanine or tryptophan at the end of this CDR3 makes a read error likely. Because the CDR3's place on the DNA is in doubt, the DNA is left out and the CDR3 is given as listed by TCRdb. The chain has TRBV10-3 and TRBJ2-5. A total of 8 residues make up the CDR3, ends included. The germline V gene has CDR1 ENHRY and CDR2 SYGVKD. The CDR3 spells CASSDGTT.

This clonotype has at least ten counts. The chain carries TRBV29-1 and TRBJ1-1, with D hard to call. Germline loops: CDR1 SQVTM, CDR2 ANQGSEA. V was clipped by 7 bases and J by 6 bases, with 18 bases between them. This CDR3 comprises 13 residues. The CDR3 bases are TGCAGCGCCAAATCCGGGCAGTACCCTGAAGCTTTCTTT. Its translation is CSAKSGQYPEAFF.

With regard to this clonotype: This may be a read error: a much more frequent sequence differs by one nucleotide. The V gene is TRBV12-3 or TRBV12-4, the J gene TRBJ1-5, with no clear D. The CDR3 is made up of 15 amino acids. Trimming cost V 4 bases and J 0 bases, with 10 bases left between them. DNA of the CDR3: TGTGCCAGCAGTTCGCCCCCGGGTAGCAATCAGCCCCAGCATTTT. Translating gives CASSSPPGSNQPQHF.

The genes are TRBV7-9 and TRBJ2-5, with D possibly matching TRBD2 (6 bases). Germline V gene lookup returns CDR1 SEHNR and CDR2 FQNEAQ (reference sequence). This CDR3 spans 15 amino acids. V was trimmed by 5 bases and J by 3 bases, leaving 16 bases between them. The CDR3 reads CASSPQVASEETQYF. CDR3 in DNA: TGTGCCAGCAGCCCCCAGGTGGCTAGCGAAGAGACCCAGTACTTC.

This clonotype was counted at least ten times. The chain has TRBV19 and TRBJ2-7; D possibly corresponds to TRBD2 (6 bases). V dropped 2 bases and J dropped 4 bases, with 15 bases sitting between them. The CDR3 sequence is 15 residues long. CDR1 is LNHDA and CDR2 is SQIVND in the germline V gene (reference sequence). CDR3 sequence reads: CASSISGLSRYEQYF. Here the CDR3 DNA reads TGTGCCAGTAGTATATCGGGACTTTCAAGATACGAGCAGTACTTC.